This is a list of T cell receptor beta chains from one sample in a study of T cells after yellow fever vaccination. TCRdb reprocessed the 5' RACE reads via MiXCR and lists one record per CDR3 protein. The sample lists a few hundred thousand distinct CDR3 sequences, over 3.5% occurring once. Sequencing was performed on PBMCs, taken 15 days after the yellow fever booster vaccination. Receptors originate from a man aged 18 to 30 who received the YFV17D yellow fever vaccine. Both conserved end residues are part of each CDR3. Each record gives: D gene, J gene, clone size, V gene, CDR3 protein, CDR3 DNA. D genes are given only for firm matches. The size field is filled for only some rows; it gives once, few, many or a size class.

-	TRBJ1-1	many	TRBV4-3	CASSQDRRQTRTEAFF	TGCGCCAGCAGCCAAGATCGTCGGCAGACTAGGACTGAAGCTTTCTTT
TRBD1	TRBJ2-3	-	TRBV29-1	CSVEDRTDTQYF	TGCAGCGTGGAGGACAGGACAGATACGCAGTATTTT
TRBD1	TRBJ1-2	many	TRBV5-1	CASSLADRDLLSRGYTF	TGCGCCAGCAGCTTGGCCGACAGGGATCTTTTGTCCCGTGGCTACACCTTC
-	TRBJ2-6	-	TRBV3-1	CASSQIGGANVLTF	TGTGCCAGCAGCCAGATAGGTGGGGCCAACGTCCTGACTTTC
TRBD1	TRBJ1-4	few	TRBV4-3	CASSPPRGTGMWNDEKLFF	TGCGCCAGCAGCCCCCCCCGCGGGACAGGGATGTGGAACGACGAAAAACTGTTTTTT
-	TRBJ2-3	-	TRBV24-1	CATSDFGQGKDTQYF	TGTGCCACCAGTGATTTCGGGCAGGGGAAGGATACGCAGTATTTT
-	TRBJ2-3	-	TRBV3-1	CASSHEDSTDTQYF	TGTGCCAGCAGCCATGAGGACAGCACAGATACGCAGTATTTT
-	TRBJ2-3	few	TRBV5-4	CASSLREDTQYF	TGTGCCAGCAGCTTGCGGGAAGATACGCAGTATTTT
-	TRBJ2-7	many	TRBV5-1	CASSPRTPTYEQYF	TGCGCCAGCAGCCCACGGACACCTACCTACGAGCAGTACTTC
-	TRBJ2-3	many	TRBV12-3/TRBV12-4	CASSLAQGGDTQYF	TGTGCCAGCAGTTTAGCGCAAGGGGGAGATACGCAGTATTTT
-	TRBJ2-1	-	TRBV4-1	CASSQDVEPPSSYNEQFF	TGCGCCAGCAGCCAAGATGTGGAGCCTCCGAGCTCCTACAATGAGCAGTTCTTC
TRBD1	TRBJ1-6	many	TRBV20-1	CSAPGQGAGNSPLHF	TGCAGTGCTCCGGGACAGGGGGCCGGTAATTCACCCCTCCACTTT
TRBD1	TRBJ1-6	many	TRBV7-2	CASSFGTGGAGSPLHF	TGTGCCAGCAGCTTTGGGACAGGGGGCGCAGGTTCACCCCTCCACTTT
TRBD1	TRBJ1-2	-	TRBV27	CASSFEGTGGIYGYTF	TGTGCCAGCAGTTTCGAAGGGACAGGGGGCATCTATGGCTACACCTTC
TRBD1	TRBJ1-2	many	TRBV6-1	CASSERTGGSYGYTF	TGTGCCAGCAGCGAGAGGACAGGGGGCAGCTATGGCTACACCTTC
-	TRBJ2-2	many	TRBV7-2	CASSIQGRDTGELFF	TGTGCCAGCAGCATCCAGGGTAGAGACACCGGGGAGCTGTTTTTT
TRBD2	TRBJ2-4	few	TRBV29-1	CSVEVFRGGKNIQYF	TGCAGCGTTGAAGTATTTCGGGGGGGCAAAAACATTCAGTACTTC
-	TRBJ1-2	many	TRBV18	CASSPPLGERAYGYTF	TGTGCCAGCTCACCACCTCTCGGGGAACGGGCCTATGGCTACACCTTC
TRBD1	TRBJ2-1	many	TRBV11-2	CASSLGRTGPIDEQFF	TGTGCCAGCAGCTTAGGCCGGACAGGGCCCATCGATGAGCAGTTCTTC
TRBD2	TRBJ2-2	-	TRBV7-9	CASSSPPGGMYPGELFF	TGTGCCAGCAGCTCCCCCCCGGGGGGGATGTATCCCGGGGAGCTGTTTTTT
TRBD2	TRBJ2-3	-	TRBV6-2/TRBV6-3	CASSLLAGMDTQYF	TGTGCCAGCAGTTTACTAGCGGGGATGGATACGCAGTATTTT
TRBD1	TRBJ1-1	many	TRBV7-2	CASARQGLNTEAFF	TGTGCCAGCGCAAGACAGGGCCTCAACACTGAAGCTTTCTTT
TRBD1	TRBJ1-5	many	TRBV20-1	CSAGQANQPQHF	TGCAGTGCCGGACAGGCCAATCAGCCCCAGCATTTT
-	TRBJ1-6	-	TRBV4-1	CASSQSRPPDNSPLHF	TGCGCCAGCAGCCAATCCCGGCCCCCGGATAATTCACCCCTCCACTTT
-	TRBJ2-5	few	TRBV5-1	CASSGRGAGLETQYF	TGCGCCAGCAGCGGCAGAGGGGCAGGGTTGGAGACCCAGTACTTC
-	TRBJ2-6	few	TRBV10-2	CASKVSGANVLTF	TGCGCCAGCAAAGTCTCTGGGGCCAACGTCCTGACTTTC
-	TRBJ2-5	many	TRBV6-1	CASKEGVETQYF	TGTGCCAGCAAAGAAGGAGTGGAGACCCAGTACTTC
TRBD2	TRBJ2-1	-	TRBV7-6	CASSHAWRDVRTSGGFNEQFF	TGTGCCAGCAGCCATGCGTGGAGGGACGTACGGACTAGCGGGGGGTTCAATGAGCAGTTCTTC
-	TRBJ1-3	few	TRBV20-1	CSAPERTSGNTIYF	TGCAGTGCCCCCGAACGGACTTCGGGAAACACCATATATTTT
TRBD1	TRBJ2-7	few	TRBV29-1	CSARQGPEQYF	TGCAGCGCGAGACAGGGCCCCGAGCAGTACTTC
-	TRBJ1-1	many	TRBV7-9	CASSPRGNTEAFF	TGTGCCAGCAGCCCTAGGGGGAACACTGAAGCTTTCTTT
-	TRBJ2-3	many	TRBV7-2	CASSVGGATQYF	TGTGCCAGCAGCGTGGGGGGGGCTACGCAGTATTTT
-	TRBJ1-2	few	TRBV7-4	CATEAPVVNYGYTF	TGTGCCACCGAGGCGCCGGTTGTTAACTATGGCTACACCTTC
TRBD2	TRBJ2-6	-	TRBV11-2	CASSLVGGAGANVLTF	TGTGCCAGCAGCTTAGTCGGGGGGGCTGGGGCCAACGTCCTGACTTTC
TRBD2	TRBJ2-5	many	TRBV15	CATSRGSGGPPVQETQYF	TGTGCCACCAGCAGAGGTAGCGGGGGGCCGCCCGTTCAGGAGACCCAGTACTTC
TRBD2	TRBJ2-1	-	TRBV12-3/TRBV12-4	CASSLEPGLGGSDEQFF	TGTGCCAGCAGTTTAGAGCCGGGACTAGGGGGGTCTGATGAGCAGTTCTTC
-	TRBJ2-1	-	TRBV20-1	CSARARQDNEQFF	TGCAGTGCTAGAGCGAGACAGGACAATGAGCAGTTCTTC
TRBD1	TRBJ2-7	-	TRBV30	CAWNGDRDEQYF	TGTGCCTGGAACGGAGACAGGGACGAGCAGTACTTC
TRBD2	TRBJ2-3	many	TRBV6-2/TRBV6-3	CASSPGTSGHHTQYF	TGTGCCAGCAGCCCCGGGACTAGCGGTCATCATACGCAGTATTTT
TRBD1	TRBJ1-1	few	TRBV6-2/TRBV6-3	CASSELTGVNTEAFF	TGTGCCAGCAGTGAGCTGACAGGGGTGAACACTGAAGCTTTCTTT
-	TRBJ2-5	-	TRBV3-1	CATMIQGGETQYF	TGTGCCACCATGATTCAGGGGGGAGAGACCCAGTACTTC
-	TRBJ2-3	many	TRBV7-8	CASRVGHLTDTQYF	TGTGCCAGCAGAGTGGGACATCTCACAGATACGCAGTATTTT